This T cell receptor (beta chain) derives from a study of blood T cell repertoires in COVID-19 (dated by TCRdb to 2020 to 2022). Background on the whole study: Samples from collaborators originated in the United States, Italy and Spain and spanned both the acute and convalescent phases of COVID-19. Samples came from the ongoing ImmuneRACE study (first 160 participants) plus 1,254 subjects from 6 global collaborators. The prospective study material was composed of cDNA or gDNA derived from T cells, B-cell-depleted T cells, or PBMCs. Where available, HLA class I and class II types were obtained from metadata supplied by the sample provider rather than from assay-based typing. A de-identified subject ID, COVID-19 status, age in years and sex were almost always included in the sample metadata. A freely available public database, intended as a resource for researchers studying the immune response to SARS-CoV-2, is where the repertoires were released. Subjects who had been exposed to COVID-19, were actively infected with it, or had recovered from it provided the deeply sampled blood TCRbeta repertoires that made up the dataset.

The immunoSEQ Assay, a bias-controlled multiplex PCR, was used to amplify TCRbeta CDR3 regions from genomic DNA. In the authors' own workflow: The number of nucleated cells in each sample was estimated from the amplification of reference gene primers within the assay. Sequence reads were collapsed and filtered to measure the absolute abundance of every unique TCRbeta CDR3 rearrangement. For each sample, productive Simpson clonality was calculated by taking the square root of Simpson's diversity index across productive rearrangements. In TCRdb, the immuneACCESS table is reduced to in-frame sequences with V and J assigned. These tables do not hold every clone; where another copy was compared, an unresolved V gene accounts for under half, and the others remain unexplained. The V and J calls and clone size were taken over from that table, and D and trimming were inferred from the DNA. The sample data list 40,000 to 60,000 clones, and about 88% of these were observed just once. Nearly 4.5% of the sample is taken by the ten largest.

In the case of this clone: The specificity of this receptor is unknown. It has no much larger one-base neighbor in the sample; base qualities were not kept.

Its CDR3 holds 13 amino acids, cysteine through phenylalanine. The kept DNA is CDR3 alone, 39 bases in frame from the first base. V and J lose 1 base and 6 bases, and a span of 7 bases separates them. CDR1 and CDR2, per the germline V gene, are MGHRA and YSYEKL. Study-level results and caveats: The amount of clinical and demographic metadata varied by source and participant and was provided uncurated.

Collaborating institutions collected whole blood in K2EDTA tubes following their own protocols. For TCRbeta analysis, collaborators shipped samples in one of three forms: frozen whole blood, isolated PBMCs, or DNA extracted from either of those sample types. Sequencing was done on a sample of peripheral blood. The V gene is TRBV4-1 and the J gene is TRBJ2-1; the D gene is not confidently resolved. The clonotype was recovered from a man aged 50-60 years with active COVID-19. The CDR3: CASSQVRGNEQFF. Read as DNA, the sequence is TGCGCCAGCAGCCAAGTTAGAGGCAATGAGCAGTTCTTC.